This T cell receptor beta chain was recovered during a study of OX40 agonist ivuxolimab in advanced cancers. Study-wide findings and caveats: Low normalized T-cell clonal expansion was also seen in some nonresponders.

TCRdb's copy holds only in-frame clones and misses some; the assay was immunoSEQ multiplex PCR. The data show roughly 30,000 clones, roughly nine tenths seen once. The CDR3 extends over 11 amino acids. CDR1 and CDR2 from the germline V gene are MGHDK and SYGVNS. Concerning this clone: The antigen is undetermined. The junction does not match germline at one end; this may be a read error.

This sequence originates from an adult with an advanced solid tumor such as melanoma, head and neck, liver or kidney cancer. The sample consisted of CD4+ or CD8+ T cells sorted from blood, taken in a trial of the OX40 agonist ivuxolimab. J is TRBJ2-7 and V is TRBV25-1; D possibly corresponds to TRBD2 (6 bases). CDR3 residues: CASSEWWEALF. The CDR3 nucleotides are TGTGCCAGCAGTGAATGGTGGGAGGCCCTCTTC.